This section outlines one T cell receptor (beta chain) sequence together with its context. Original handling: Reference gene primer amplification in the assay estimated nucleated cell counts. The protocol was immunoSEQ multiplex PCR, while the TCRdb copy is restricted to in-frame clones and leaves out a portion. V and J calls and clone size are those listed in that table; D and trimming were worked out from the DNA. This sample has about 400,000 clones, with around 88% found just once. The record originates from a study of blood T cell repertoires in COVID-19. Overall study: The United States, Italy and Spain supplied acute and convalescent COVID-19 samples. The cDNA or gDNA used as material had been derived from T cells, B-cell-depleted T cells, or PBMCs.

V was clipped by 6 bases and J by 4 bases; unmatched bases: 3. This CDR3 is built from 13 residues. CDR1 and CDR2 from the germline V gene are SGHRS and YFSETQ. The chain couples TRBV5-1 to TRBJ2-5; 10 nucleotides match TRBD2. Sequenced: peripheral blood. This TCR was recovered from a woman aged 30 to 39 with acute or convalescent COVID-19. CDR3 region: CASKRGGSETQYF. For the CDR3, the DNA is TGCGCCAGCAAGCGGGGGGGCTCAGAGACCCAGTACTTC.